In its sample, the clone carrying this T cell receptor beta chain was seen a few times. Its antigen remains unidentified. The V segment lost 5 bases and the J segment 0 bases; nucleotides outside the gene matches: 6. The V gene's germline CDR1 is MNHEY and CDR2 SMNVEV (reference sequence). This CDR3 has 16 residues. The entry originates in a study of identifying expanded T cells in peripheral blood. Study-wide points: Clone count variance between roughly 2-week samples rose with total template count. Roughly 1.2 clones differed between technical replicates, versus approximately 16 and 19 over time.

Sequencing was performed with immunoSEQ multiplex PCR; in TCRdb, only in-frame clones are kept and a portion is missing. The data contain about 78,000 clones, approximately 90% of them seen just once; the ten biggest clones take up 15% to 20%. Healthy donors had no documented immune events, such as infections, while sampled. The chain combines TRBV27 with TRBJ2-1, with 8 bases aligning to TRBD1. The sequence came from a person between 18 and 75 years old in good health. Sequenced sample: blood. The CDR3 region has the DNA TGTGCCAGCAGTCGGACAGGGCCCCACTCCTACAATGAGCAGTTCTTC. This gives the protein CASSRTGPHSYNEQFF.